This entry lists 5 T cell receptor beta chains sequenced from one sample in a study of blood T cell repertoires in COVID-19. Clones were read by immunoSEQ multiplex PCR, and TCRdb kept only the in-frame ones, dropping some. The sample shows a few hundred thousand clones, approximately 90% of them seen only once. What was sequenced was peripheral blood. The receptors were gathered from an older woman with acute or convalescent COVID-19.

The rearrangement joins TRBV6-2 or TRBV6-3 to TRBJ1-5, with D tentatively TRBD1 (5 bases). V was shortened by 0 bases and J by 4 bases, with 10 bases between the two germline ends. CDR1 is MNHEY and CDR2 is SVGEGT in the germline V gene. The CDR3 is 15 amino acids. CDR3 nucleotide sequence: TGTGCCAGCAGTTACTCAGGGGCGGGAAATCAGCCCCAGCATTTT. Translating it yields CASSYSGAGNQPQHF.

The CDR3 sequence is CASSHPPQSGLSTDTQYF. The CDR3 DNA reads as TGTGCCAGCAGCCATCCCCCCCAGAGCGGGTTAAGCACAGATACGCAGTATTTT. This chain uses TRBV3-1 (or the pseudogene TRBV3-2) with TRBJ2-3; tentative D call: TRBD2 (6 bases). With 3 bases removed from V and 0 bases from J, the gap between germline ends came to 19 bases. In germline, CDR1 is LGHDT, CDR2 YNNKEL (reference sequence). The CDR3 sequence is 18 residues long.

The chain links TRBV6-1 to TRBJ1-1, with 7 nucleotides matching TRBD1. The trim removed 3 bases at V and 0 bases at J, leaving 7 bases unmatched. This CDR3 region has 16 residues. The germline V gene encodes CDR1 MNHNS and CDR2 SASEGT. CDR3 bases: TGTGCCAGCAGTGAGCGTACCGGGACAGTGAACACTGAAGCTTTCTTT. Its protein is CASSERTGTVNTEAFF.

The gene calls are TRBV4-3 and TRBJ2-2, with 16 bases identical to TRBD2. CDR1 LGHNA and CDR2 YSLEER come from the germline V gene. The CDR3 extends over 20 amino acids. The junction had 5 bases not matched to a gene; V was cut back by 1 base and J by 0 bases. In DNA form, the CDR3 reads TGCGCCAGCAGCCAAGTAATAGGGACTAGCGGGGGGGCGAACACCGGGGAGCTGTTTTTT. Translation gives CASSQVIGTSGGANTGELFF.

This chain joins TRBV18 and TRBJ2-3, with no clear D. This CDR3 comprises 16 residues. The V gene's germline CDR1 is KGHSH and CDR2 LQKENI. V lost 2 bases and J lost 0, with 12 bases in between. The CDR3 nucleotides read TGTGCCAGCTCACCAAATACAGCAACTAGCACAGATACGCAGTATTTT. It translates to CASSPNTATSTDTQYF.